The T cell receptor (beta chain) described here comes from a study of blood T cells in healthy people across ages. This clonotype was found a few times. Its matching antigen is unknown. Overall study results and limits: Relative to aged donors, long-lived donors carried more naive CD4+ cells and displayed higher diversity.

V lost 0 bases and J 5 bases, leaving 14 bases between the germline ends. Germline CDR1 and CDR2: SGHTA and FQGNSA. The length of the CDR3 is 16 residues. A second PCR of about 6 to 11 cycles used a sample-barcoded 5' primer and a J-beta primer mix. All cDNA molecules were each tagged by a template-switch adaptor with 12 random nucleotides. MiXCR, applied by TCRdb to the 5' RACE reads, yields one record per CDR3 protein. Found here are 1.8 million or so distinct CDR3 sequences, more than 35% of them singletons; the top ten hold 20% to 25%. This receptor was identified in a human donor in good health. The chain carries TRBV7-2 and TRBJ2-4; perhaps TRBD2 as D (5 bases). The sample consisted of blood. The chain's CDR3 is CASSLALGVGQNIQYF. Written as DNA, the CDR3 is TGTGCCAGCAGCTTAGCCCTCGGGGTTGGCCAAAACATTCAGTACTTC.